The 2 T cell receptor beta chains below were found in one sample sequenced in a study of T cell responses to AZD1222 COVID-19 vaccine. Produced via immunoSEQ multiplex PCR; TCRdb's table is partial and in-frame only. This sample has some 130,000 clones, with roughly 92% found just once. Source: peripheral blood, taken on day 0 of AZD1222 vaccination. All receptors come from an adult in good health.

For this clone: The sample has other DNA sequences that encode this CDR3 too. The chain recombines TRBV18 with TRBJ1-3; a possible D gene is TRBD1 (5 bases). V lost 1 base and J lost 1, with 5 bases in between. The germline CDR1 and CDR2 sequences are KGHSH and LQKENI. This CDR3 region has 14 residues. The CDR3 nucleotides are TGTGCCAGCTCACCACAGGGGTCTGGAAACACCATATATTTT. Translation gives CASSPQGSGNTIYF.

This clone was seen more than once but under ten times. Compared with germline, one end of the junction differs, possibly owing to a read error. This chain connects TRBV3-1 (or the pseudogene TRBV3-2) to TRBJ1-4, with D possibly TRBD1 on 6 matching bases. CDR1 is LGHDT, CDR2 YNNKEL, per germline (reference sequence). CDR3 length: 11 residues. The CDR3 DNA reads TGTGCCAGCAGCTGGGGGGGGGCCCTCGCTTTT. It yields the protein CASSWGGALAF.